This is a list of T cell receptor beta chains from one sample in a study of T cell repertoires in cytomegalovirus infection. TCRdb analysed the reads with MiXCR anew, one entry per CDR3 protein. Of some 220,000 distinct CDR3 sequences listed, 6% to 8% are singletons. Sequencing was performed on PBMCs. The receptor set was obtained from a human donor in good health (CMV status not recorded). Some clones in this sample may be carry-over from other donors' samples. Both conserved end residues are part of each CDR3. The D gene is left open where the match is weak. Clone size appears in some rows only: once, few, many, or a class for an expanded clone.

CDR3 length: 13
V gene: TRBV30
clone size: many
J gene: TRBJ2-7
D gene: NA
CDR3 protein: CAWSKGGTYEQYF
CDR3 DNA: TGTGCCTGGAGTAAGGGCGGTACCTACGAGCAGTACTTC

CDR3 length: 16
V gene: TRBV9
clone size: many
J gene: TRBJ1-1
D gene: NA
CDR3 protein: CASSVGARLLYTEAFF
CDR3 DNA: TGTGCCAGCAGCGTAGGGGCACGACTTCTATACACTGAAGCTTTCTTT

CDR3 length: 14
V gene: TRBV29-1
clone size: many
J gene: TRBJ1-2
D gene: NA
CDR3 protein: CSVDQNREGYGYTF
CDR3 DNA: TGCAGCGTTGATCAGAACAGGGAAGGCTATGGCTACACCTTC

CDR3 length: 14
V gene: TRBV28
clone size: many
J gene: TRBJ2-3
D gene: NA
CDR3 protein: CASSLGSTTDTQYF
CDR3 DNA: TGTGCCAGCAGTTTGGGGTCCACCACAGATACGCAGTATTTT

CDR3 length: 14
V gene: TRBV4-1
clone size: many
J gene: TRBJ1-5
D gene: NA
CDR3 protein: CASSQDKGTQPQHF
CDR3 DNA: TGCGCCAGCAGCCAAGATAAAGGTACGCAGCCCCAGCATTTT

CDR3 length: 17
V gene: TRBV9
clone size: many
J gene: TRBJ1-3
D gene: TRBD1
CDR3 protein: CASSTVAGTGVGNTIYF
CDR3 DNA: TGTGCCAGCAGCACCGTCGCCGGGACAGGGGTCGGAAACACCATATATTTT

CDR3 length: 14
V gene: TRBV6-2/TRBV6-3
clone size: many
J gene: TRBJ2-1
D gene: NA
CDR3 protein: CASSKGLTYNEQFF
CDR3 DNA: TGTGCCAGCAGCAAAGGACTTACCTACAATGAGCAGTTCTTC

CDR3 length: 15
V gene: TRBV7-2
clone size: many
J gene: TRBJ1-6
D gene: NA
CDR3 protein: CASSLEGPFNSPLHF
CDR3 DNA: TGTGCCAGCAGCTTAGAAGGGCCCTTTAATTCACCCCTCCACTTT

CDR3 length: 11
V gene: TRBV29-1
clone size: many
J gene: TRBJ2-5
D gene: NA
CDR3 protein: CSVGAIETQYF
CDR3 DNA: TGCAGCGTAGGGGCCATAGAGACCCAGTACTTC

CDR3 length: 13
V gene: TRBV6-2/TRBV6-3
clone size: many
J gene: TRBJ1-4
D gene: NA
CDR3 protein: CASTVLRDEKLFF
CDR3 DNA: TGTGCCAGCACGGTATTGAGAGATGAAAAACTGTTTTTT

CDR3 length: 15
V gene: TRBV4-1
clone size: many
J gene: TRBJ2-5
D gene: TRBD2
CDR3 protein: CASSPAGGNQETQYF
CDR3 DNA: TGCGCCAGCAGCCCAGCGGGGGGTAATCAAGAGACCCAGTACTTC

CDR3 length: 14
V gene: TRBV29-1
clone size: many
J gene: TRBJ2-3
D gene: NA
CDR3 protein: CSVGEQGGTDTQYF
CDR3 DNA: TGCAGCGTTGGGGAACAGGGAGGGACAGATACGCAGTATTTT

CDR3 length: 10
V gene: TRBV11-2
clone size: few
J gene: TRBJ2-3
D gene: NA
CDR3 protein: CASSFGVQYF
CDR3 DNA: TGTGCCAGCAGCTTTGGAGTGCAGTATTTT

CDR3 length: 16
V gene: TRBV29-1
clone size: many
J gene: TRBJ2-3
D gene: NA
CDR3 protein: CSVGTGRHSGLDTQYF
CDR3 DNA: TGCAGCGTTGGAACCGGTCGCCACTCTGGCCTCGATACGCAGTATTTT

CDR3 length: 14
V gene: TRBV5-6
clone size: many
J gene: TRBJ2-2
D gene: NA
CDR3 protein: CASTIPGNTGELFF
CDR3 DNA: TGTGCCAGCACTATTCCGGGTAACACCGGGGAGCTGTTTTTT

CDR3 length: 17
V gene: TRBV18
clone size: many
J gene: TRBJ1-1
D gene: TRBD1
CDR3 protein: CASSPDYQGAFNTEAFF
CDR3 DNA: TGTGCCAGCTCACCGGATTACCAGGGGGCTTTTAACACTGAAGCTTTCTTT

CDR3 length: 13
V gene: TRBV11-2
clone size: many
J gene: TRBJ2-3
D gene: NA
CDR3 protein: CASSRDFTDTQYF
CDR3 DNA: TGTGCCAGCAGCCGGGACTTCACAGATACGCAGTATTTT

CDR3 length: 14
V gene: TRBV7-2
clone size: many
J gene: TRBJ1-6
D gene: TRBD1
CDR3 protein: CASSPGTGARSLHF
CDR3 DNA: TGTGCCAGCAGTCCCGGGACAGGTGCTCGGTCCCTCCACTTT

CDR3 length: 16
V gene: TRBV29-1
clone size: few
J gene: TRBJ1-1
D gene: TRBD1
CDR3 protein: CSVVDGQGAMNTEAFF
CDR3 DNA: TGCAGCGTTGTCGATGGACAGGGGGCGATGAACACTGAAGCTTTCTTT

CDR3 length: 15
V gene: TRBV27
clone size: many
J gene: TRBJ1-3
D gene: NA
CDR3 protein: CASRETQTSGNTIYF
CDR3 DNA: TGTGCCAGCCGAGAGACCCAAACCTCTGGAAACACCATATATTTT

CDR3 length: 14
V gene: TRBV2
clone size: few
J gene: TRBJ2-3
D gene: NA
CDR3 protein: CASSDQGGTDTQYF
CDR3 DNA: TGTGCCAGCAGTGATCAGGGGGGGACAGATACGCAGTATTTT

CDR3 length: 15
V gene: TRBV29-1
clone size: many
J gene: TRBJ2-4
D gene: TRBD1
CDR3 protein: CSVDEGDRGKNIQYF
CDR3 DNA: TGCAGCGTAGATGAGGGTGACAGGGGGAAAAACATTCAGTACTTC

CDR3 length: 15
V gene: TRBV20-1
clone size: NA
J gene: TRBJ1-4
D gene: NA
CDR3 protein: CSARPHVLTPEKLFF
CDR3 DNA: TGCAGTGCTAGGCCTCATGTGTTAACCCCTGAAAAACTGTTTTTT

CDR3 length: 12
V gene: TRBV23-1
clone size: many
J gene: TRBJ2-1
D gene: NA
CDR3 protein: CASSPKNNEQFF
CDR3 DNA: TGCGCCAGCAGTCCAAAAAACAATGAGCAGTTCTTC

CDR3 length: 12
V gene: TRBV29-1
clone size: few
J gene: TRBJ1-1
D gene: NA
CDR3 protein: CSSLTGPTEAFF
CDR3 DNA: TGCAGCTCGCTGACCGGGCCCACTGAAGCTTTCTTT

CDR3 length: 15
V gene: TRBV7-8
clone size: many
J gene: TRBJ2-2
D gene: NA
CDR3 protein: CASSLLGGNTGELFF
CDR3 DNA: TGTGCCAGCAGCTTACTGGGCGGAAACACCGGGGAGCTGTTTTTT

CDR3 length: 15
V gene: TRBV29-1
clone size: many
J gene: TRBJ2-5
D gene: TRBD2
CDR3 protein: CSVELAGGRSETQYF
CDR3 DNA: TGCAGCGTTGAGCTAGCGGGGGGGCGGAGTGAGACCCAGTACTTC

CDR3 length: 12
V gene: TRBV7-8
clone size: many
J gene: TRBJ2-1
D gene: TRBD1
CDR3 protein: CASSRGQGVQFF
CDR3 DNA: TGTGCCAGCAGCCGGGGACAGGGGGTGCAGTTCTTC

CDR3 length: 16
V gene: TRBV19
clone size: few
J gene: TRBJ2-3
D gene: NA
CDR3 protein: CASNDRAGARTDTQYF
CDR3 DNA: TGTGCCAGTAACGACCGGGCGGGGGCACGCACAGATACGCAGTATTTT

CDR3 length: 18
V gene: TRBV12-3/TRBV12-4
clone size: many
J gene: TRBJ1-5
D gene: TRBD1
CDR3 protein: CASSHTGTGGLRDQPQHF
CDR3 DNA: TGTGCCAGCAGCCACACGGGGACAGGGGGCTTGAGGGATCAGCCCCAGCATTTT

CDR3 length: 15
V gene: TRBV7-8
clone size: many
J gene: TRBJ2-3
D gene: TRBD2
CDR3 protein: CASSLTSGHTDTQYF
CDR3 DNA: TGTGCCAGCAGCCTGACTAGCGGACATACAGATACGCAGTATTTT

CDR3 length: 14
V gene: TRBV20-1
clone size: NA
J gene: TRBJ2-7
D gene: TRBD2
CDR3 protein: CSARQGTSGYEQYF
CDR3 DNA: TGCAGTGCTAGACAAGGGACTAGCGGATACGAGCAGTACTTC

CDR3 length: 13
V gene: TRBV20-1
clone size: many
J gene: TRBJ1-5
D gene: TRBD1
CDR3 protein: CSAPTGHNQPQHF
CDR3 DNA: TGCAGTGCCCCGACAGGGCACAATCAGCCCCAGCATTTT

CDR3 length: 17
V gene: TRBV7-2
clone size: many
J gene: TRBJ2-5
D gene: NA
CDR3 protein: CASSQRTVIHLQETQYF
CDR3 DNA: TGTGCCAGCAGCCAACGGACCGTGATTCATTTACAAGAGACCCAGTACTTC

CDR3 length: 14
V gene: TRBV7-9
clone size: many
J gene: TRBJ2-5
D gene: TRBD2
CDR3 protein: CASSSGTSGETQYF
CDR3 DNA: TGTGCCAGCAGCTCCGGGACTAGCGGGGAGACCCAGTACTTC

CDR3 length: 12
V gene: TRBV7-2
clone size: many
J gene: TRBJ2-5
D gene: NA
CDR3 protein: CASSLAVETQYF
CDR3 DNA: TGTGCCAGCAGCTTAGCGGTAGAGACCCAGTACTTC

CDR3 length: 13
V gene: TRBV28
clone size: NA
J gene: TRBJ2-2
D gene: NA
CDR3 protein: CASYSRNTGELFF
CDR3 DNA: TGTGCCAGCTATTCACGGAACACCGGGGAGCTGTTTTTT

CDR3 length: 14
V gene: TRBV20-1
clone size: many
J gene: TRBJ1-6
D gene: TRBD1
CDR3 protein: CSASDRGRNSPLHF
CDR3 DNA: TGCAGTGCCTCTGACAGGGGAAGGAATTCACCCCTCCACTTT

CDR3 length: 16
V gene: TRBV20-1
clone size: many
J gene: TRBJ2-4
D gene: NA
CDR3 protein: CSALGEDNLAKNIQYF
CDR3 DNA: TGCAGTGCCTTGGGAGAAGACAATTTGGCCAAAAACATTCAGTACTTC

CDR3 length: 14
V gene: TRBV20-1
clone size: many
J gene: TRBJ2-7
D gene: NA
CDR3 protein: CSARINRAPWEQYF
CDR3 DNA: TGCAGTGCTAGAATCAACAGGGCCCCTTGGGAGCAGTACTTC